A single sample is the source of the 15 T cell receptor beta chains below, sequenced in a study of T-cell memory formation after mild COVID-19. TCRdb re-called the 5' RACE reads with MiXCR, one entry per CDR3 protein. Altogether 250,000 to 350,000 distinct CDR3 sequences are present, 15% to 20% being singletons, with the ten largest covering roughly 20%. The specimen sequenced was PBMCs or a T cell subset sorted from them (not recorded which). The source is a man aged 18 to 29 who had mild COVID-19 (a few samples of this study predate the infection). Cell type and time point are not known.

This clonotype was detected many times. CDR3 loop: CASSYAGAETQYF. The CDR3 DNA reads TGTGCCAGCAGTTACGCCGGGGCAGAGACCCAGTACTTC. The chain employs TRBV6-6 and TRBJ2-5; the D gene could be TRBD1 or TRBD2 (5 bases each). Germline values: CDR1 MNHNY, CDR2 SVGAGI (reference sequence). The length of the CDR3 is 13 residues. V lost 2 bases and J 4 bases, leaving 8 bases between the germline ends.

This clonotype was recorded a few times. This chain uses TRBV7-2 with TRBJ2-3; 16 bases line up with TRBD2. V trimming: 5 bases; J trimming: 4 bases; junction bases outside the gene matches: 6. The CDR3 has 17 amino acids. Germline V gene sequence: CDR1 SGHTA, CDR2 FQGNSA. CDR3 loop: CASSTGTSGGAADTQYF. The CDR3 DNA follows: TGTGCCAGCAGCACCGGGACTAGCGGGGGGGCCGCAGATACGCAGTATTTT.

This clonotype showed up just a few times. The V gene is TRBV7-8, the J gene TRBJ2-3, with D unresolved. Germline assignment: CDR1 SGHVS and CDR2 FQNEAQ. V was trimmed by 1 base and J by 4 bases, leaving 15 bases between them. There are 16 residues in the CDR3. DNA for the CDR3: TGTGCCAGCAGCTTAGGAGGATTCTTGGACGCAGATACGCAGTATTTT. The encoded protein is CASSLGGFLDADTQYF. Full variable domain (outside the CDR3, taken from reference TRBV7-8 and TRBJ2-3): GAGVSQSPRYKVAKRGQDVALRCDPISGHVSLFWYQQALGQGPEFLTYFQNEAQLDKSGLPSDRFFAERPEGSVSTLKIQRTQQEDSAVYLCASSLGGFLDADTQYFGPGTRLTVL.

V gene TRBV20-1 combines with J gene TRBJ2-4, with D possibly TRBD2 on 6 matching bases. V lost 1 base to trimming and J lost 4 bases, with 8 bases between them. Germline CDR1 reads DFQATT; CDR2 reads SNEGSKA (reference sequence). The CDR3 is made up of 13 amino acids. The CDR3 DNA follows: TGCAGTGCTAGAGGGACTACAAAAAACATTCAGTACTTC. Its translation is CSARGTTKNIQYF.

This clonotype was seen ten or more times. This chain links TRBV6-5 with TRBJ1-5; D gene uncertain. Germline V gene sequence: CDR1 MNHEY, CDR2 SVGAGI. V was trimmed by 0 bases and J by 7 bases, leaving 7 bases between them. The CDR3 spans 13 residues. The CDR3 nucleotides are TGTGCCAGCAGTTACTCTACCAGACAGCCCCAGCATTTT. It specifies CASSYSTRQPQHF.

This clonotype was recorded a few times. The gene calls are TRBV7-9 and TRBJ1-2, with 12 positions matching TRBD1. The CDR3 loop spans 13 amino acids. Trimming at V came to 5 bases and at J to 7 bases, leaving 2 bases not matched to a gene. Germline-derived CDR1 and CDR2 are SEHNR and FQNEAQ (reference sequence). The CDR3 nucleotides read TGTGCCAGCAGCCGGGACAGGGGGCTTGGCTACACCTTC. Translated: CASSRDRGLGYTF.

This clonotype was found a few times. The DNA for the CDR3 is TGTGCCAGCAGTTCCATTGGGTCCTACAATGAGCAGTTCTTC. Its protein product is CASSSIGSYNEQFF. V is TRBV27 and J is TRBJ2-1; D remains unclear. Germline V lookup: CDR1 MNHEY, CDR2 SMNVEV (reference sequence). The CDR3 has 14 amino acids. The germline V and J ends were trimmed by 4 bases and 1 base, with 8 bases remaining between them.

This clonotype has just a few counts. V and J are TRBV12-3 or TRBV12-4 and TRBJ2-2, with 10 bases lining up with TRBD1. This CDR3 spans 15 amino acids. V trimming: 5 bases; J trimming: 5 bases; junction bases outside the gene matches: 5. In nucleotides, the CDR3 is TGTGCCAGCAGTCGGACAGGGGGGGGGACCGGGGAGCTGTTTTTT. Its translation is CASSRTGGGTGELFF.

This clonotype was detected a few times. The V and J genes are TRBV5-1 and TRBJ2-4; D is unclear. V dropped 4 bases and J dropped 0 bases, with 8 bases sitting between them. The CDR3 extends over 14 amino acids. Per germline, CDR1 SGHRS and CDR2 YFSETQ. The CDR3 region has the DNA TGCGCCAGCAGCCACAACCTAGCCAAAAACATTCAGTACTTC. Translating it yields CASSHNLAKNIQYF. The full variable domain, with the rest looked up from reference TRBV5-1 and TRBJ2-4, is KAGVTQTPRYLIKTRGQQVTLSCSPISGHRSVSWYQQTPGQGLQFLFEYFSETQRNKGNFPGRFSGRQFSNSRSEMNVSTLELGDSALYLCASSHNLAKNIQYFGAGTRLSVL.

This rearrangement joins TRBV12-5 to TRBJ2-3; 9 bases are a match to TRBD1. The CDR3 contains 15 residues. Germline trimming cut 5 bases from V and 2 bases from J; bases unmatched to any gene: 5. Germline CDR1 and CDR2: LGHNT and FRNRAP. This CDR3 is CASGLTGGNTDTQYF. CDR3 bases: TGTGCTAGTGGTCTGACAGGGGGAAACACAGATACGCAGTATTTT.

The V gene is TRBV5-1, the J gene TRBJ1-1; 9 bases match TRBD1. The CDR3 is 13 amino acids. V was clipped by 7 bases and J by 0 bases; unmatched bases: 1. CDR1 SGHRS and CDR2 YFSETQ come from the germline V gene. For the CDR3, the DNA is TGCGCCAGCGGACAGGGGATGAACACTGAAGCTTTCTTT. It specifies CASGQGMNTEAFF.

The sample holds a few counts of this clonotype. CDR3 region: CASRTGSNVDTQYF. The CDR3 region has the DNA TGTGCCAGCAGGACAGGGTCGAACGTTGATACGCAGTATTTT. The chain combines TRBV7-2 with TRBJ2-3; 7 bases map to TRBD1. The CDR3 totals 14 residues. With V trimmed by 6 bases and J by 6 bases, 9 bases remained unmatched. Germline V gene sequence: CDR1 SGHTA, CDR2 FQGNSA.

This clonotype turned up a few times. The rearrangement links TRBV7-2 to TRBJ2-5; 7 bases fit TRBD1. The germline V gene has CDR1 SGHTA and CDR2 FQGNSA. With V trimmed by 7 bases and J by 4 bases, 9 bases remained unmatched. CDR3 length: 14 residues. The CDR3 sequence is CASTPKGAAETQYF. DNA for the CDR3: TGTGCCAGCACCCCGAAGGGGGCAGCAGAGACCCAGTACTTC.

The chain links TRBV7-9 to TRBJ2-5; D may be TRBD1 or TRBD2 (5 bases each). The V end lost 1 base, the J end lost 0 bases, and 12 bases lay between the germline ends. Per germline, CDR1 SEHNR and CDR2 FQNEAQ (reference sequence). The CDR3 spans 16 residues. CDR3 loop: CASSLEPGRYQETQYF. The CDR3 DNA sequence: TGTGCCAGCAGCTTAGAACCGGGACGGTACCAAGAGACCCAGTACTTC.

The CDR3 bases are TGCAGTGCTAGTGTTCTCAGACCGGCAGATACGCAGTATTTT. It translates to CSASVLRPADTQYF. The J gene is TRBJ2-3, the V gene TRBV20-1; D is ambiguous. Trimming removed 3 bases at V and 4 bases at J, with 14 bases between. CDR3 length equals 14 residues. Germline V lookup: CDR1 DFQATT, CDR2 SNEGSKA (reference sequence).